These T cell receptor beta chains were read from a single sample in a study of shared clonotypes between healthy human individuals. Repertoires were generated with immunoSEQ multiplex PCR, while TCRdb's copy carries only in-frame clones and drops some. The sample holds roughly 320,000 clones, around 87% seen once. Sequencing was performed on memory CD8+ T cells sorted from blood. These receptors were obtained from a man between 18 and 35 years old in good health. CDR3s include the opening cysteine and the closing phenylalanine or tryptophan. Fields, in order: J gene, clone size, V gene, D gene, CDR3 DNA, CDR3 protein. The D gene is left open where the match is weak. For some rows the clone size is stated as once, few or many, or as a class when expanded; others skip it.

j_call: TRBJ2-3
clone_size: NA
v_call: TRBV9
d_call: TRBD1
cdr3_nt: TGTGCCAGCAGCGTAGAAGGGGGCCTCACAGATACGCAGTATTTT
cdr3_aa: CASSVEGGLTDTQYF

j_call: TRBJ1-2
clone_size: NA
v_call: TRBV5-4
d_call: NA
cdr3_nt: TGTGCCAGCAGCTTGGTAGAGGATGTCTATGGCTACACCTTC
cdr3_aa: CASSLVEDVYGYTF

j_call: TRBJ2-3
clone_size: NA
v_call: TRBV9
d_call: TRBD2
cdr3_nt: TGTGCCAGCAGCGTAGGGCTAGCGGACTTCACAGATACGCAGTATTTT
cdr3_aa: CASSVGLADFTDTQYF

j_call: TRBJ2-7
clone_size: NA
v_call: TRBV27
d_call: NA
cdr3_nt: TGTGCCAGCAGTACCCAAGGCCTATACGAGCAGTACTTC
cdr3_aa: CASSTQGLYEQYF

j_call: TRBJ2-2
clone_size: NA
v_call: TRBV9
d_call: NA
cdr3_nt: TGTGCCAGCAGCGTAGGAAATTCGAACACCGGGGAGCTGTTTTTT
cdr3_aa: CASSVGNSNTGELFF

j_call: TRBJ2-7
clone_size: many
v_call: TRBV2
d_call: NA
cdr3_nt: TGTGCCAGCAGTGAGGGGATAGGTCTTTGGGAGCAGTACTTC
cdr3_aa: CASSEGIGLWEQYF

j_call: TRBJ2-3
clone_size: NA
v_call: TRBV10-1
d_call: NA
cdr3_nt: TGCGCCAGCAGTGACTTTATGACAGATACGCAGTATTTT
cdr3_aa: CASSDFMTDTQYF

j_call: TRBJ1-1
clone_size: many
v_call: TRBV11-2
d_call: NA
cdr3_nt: TGTGCCAGCAGCTCCCTCAGGGGAATTGACACTGAAGCTTTCTTT
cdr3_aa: CASSSLRGIDTEAFF

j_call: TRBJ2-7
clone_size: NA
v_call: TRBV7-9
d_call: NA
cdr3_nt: TGTGCCAGCAGCCAGTTGGGACACCCGCGGGAGCAGTACTTC
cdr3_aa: CASSQLGHPREQYF

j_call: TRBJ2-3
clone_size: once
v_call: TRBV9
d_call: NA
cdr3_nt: TGTGCCAGCAGCGAGGGGACTGGTTTCCCAGATACGCAGTATTTT
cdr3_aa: CASSEGTGFPDTQYF

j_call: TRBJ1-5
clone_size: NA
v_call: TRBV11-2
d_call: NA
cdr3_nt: TGTGCCAGCAGCTTACAGGGCTCGGAGCCCCAGCATTTT
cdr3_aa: CASSLQGSEPQHF

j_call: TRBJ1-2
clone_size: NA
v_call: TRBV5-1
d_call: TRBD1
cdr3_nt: TGCGCCAGCAGGCCGGGAGGTTGGAGCCGGGACAGGGTCAACTATGGCTACACCTTC
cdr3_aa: CASRPGGWSRDRVNYGYTF

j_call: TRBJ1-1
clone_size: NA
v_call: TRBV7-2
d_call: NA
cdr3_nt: TGTGCCAGCAGCTTAAATGGTGTCAGGGTGGGGACTGAAGCTTTCTTT
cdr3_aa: CASSLNGVRVGTEAFF

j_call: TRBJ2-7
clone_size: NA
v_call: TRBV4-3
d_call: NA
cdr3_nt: TGCGCCAGCAGCCAAGATCGGGGGCAGGGGATTTTCTACGAGCAGTACTTC
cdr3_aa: CASSQDRGQGIFYEQYF

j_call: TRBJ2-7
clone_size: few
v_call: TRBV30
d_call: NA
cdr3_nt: TGTGCCTGGAGTGGGGAGCAGCTGCCCTACGAGCAGTACTTC
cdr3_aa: CAWSGEQLPYEQYF

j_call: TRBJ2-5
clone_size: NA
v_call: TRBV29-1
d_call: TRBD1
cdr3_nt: TGCAGCGTTGAAGACCAAGGACAGGATGCCGAAGAGACCCAGTACTTC
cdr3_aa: CSVEDQGQDAEETQYF

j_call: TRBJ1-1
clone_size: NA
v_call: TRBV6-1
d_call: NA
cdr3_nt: TGTGCCAGCCCTGGCGCCGGGGGCCCCACTGAAGCTTTCTTT
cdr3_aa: CASPGAGGPTEAFF

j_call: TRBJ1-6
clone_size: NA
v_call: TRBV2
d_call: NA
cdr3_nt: TGTGCCAGCAGTGAAGCGTGGGATATCCCTAATTCACCCCTCCACTTT
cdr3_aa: CASSEAWDIPNSPLHF

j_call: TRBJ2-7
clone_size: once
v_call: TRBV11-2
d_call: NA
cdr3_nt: TGTGCCAGCAGCTTAGACAAGTCCCCAGGGCCCTACGAGCAGTACTTC
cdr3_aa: CASSLDKSPGPYEQYF

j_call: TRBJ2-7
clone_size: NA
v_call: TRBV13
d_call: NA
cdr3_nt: TGTGCCAGCAGCCCCGGGGCGGGCAACGAGCAGTACTTC
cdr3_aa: CASSPGAGNEQYF

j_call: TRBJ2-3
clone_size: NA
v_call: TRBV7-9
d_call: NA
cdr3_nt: TGTGCCAGCAGCTCAACTACGGATACGCAGTATTTT
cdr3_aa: CASSSTTDTQYF

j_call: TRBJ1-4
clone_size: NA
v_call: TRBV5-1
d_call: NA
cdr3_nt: TGCGCCAGCAGCTTGGTGTCCGCAACTAATGAAAAACTGTTTTTT
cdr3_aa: CASSLVSATNEKLFF

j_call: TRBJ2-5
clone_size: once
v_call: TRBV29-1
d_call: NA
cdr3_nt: TGCAGCGTTGGGGGCTTCGCTAGCGTTCCATTTCAAGAGACCCAGTACTTC
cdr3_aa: CSVGGFASVPFQETQYF

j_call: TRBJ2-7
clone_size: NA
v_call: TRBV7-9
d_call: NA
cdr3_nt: TGTGCCAGCATCGAAATAAACCAAGCCTACGAGCAGTACTTC
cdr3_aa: CASIEINQAYEQYF

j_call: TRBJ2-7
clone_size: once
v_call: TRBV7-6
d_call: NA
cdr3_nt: TGTGCCAGCAGCTCCTCCGGGACTGGCTACGAGCAGTACTTC
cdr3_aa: CASSSSGTGYEQYF

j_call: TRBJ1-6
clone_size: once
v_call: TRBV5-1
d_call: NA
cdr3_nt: TGCGCCAGCAGCCCTTTTGTGGACAAGCCGAATTCACCCCTCCACTTT
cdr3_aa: CASSPFVDKPNSPLHF

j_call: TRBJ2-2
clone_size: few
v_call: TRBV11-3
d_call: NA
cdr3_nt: TGTGCCAGCACTAGTGGGGTGAAAGGGGAGCTGTTTTTT
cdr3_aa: CASTSGVKGELFF

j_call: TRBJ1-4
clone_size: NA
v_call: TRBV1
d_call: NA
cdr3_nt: TGCACCAGCGGAGGGACAGGGGTCATCTTTATTATTAATGAAAAACTGTTTTTT
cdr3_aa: CTSGGTGVIFIINEKLFF

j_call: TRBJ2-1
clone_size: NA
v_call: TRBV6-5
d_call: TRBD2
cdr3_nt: TGTGCCAGCAGTTCTCTAGCGGTCTCCTACAATGAGCAGTTCTTC
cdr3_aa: CASSSLAVSYNEQFF

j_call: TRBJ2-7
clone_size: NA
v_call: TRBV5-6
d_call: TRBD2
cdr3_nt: TGTGCCAGCAGCCCGGTGACTAGCAGTTACGAGCAGTACTTC
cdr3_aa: CASSPVTSSYEQYF

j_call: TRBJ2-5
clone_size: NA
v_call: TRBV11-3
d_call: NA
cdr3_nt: TGTGCCAGCAGCTCCCTGCTAGCAGAGACCCAGTACTTC
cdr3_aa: CASSSLLAETQYF

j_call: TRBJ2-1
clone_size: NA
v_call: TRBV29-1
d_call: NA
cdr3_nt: TGCAGCGTTGACATGTTGGCGGGGGCCGGTTACAATGAGCAGTTCTTC
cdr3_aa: CSVDMLAGAGYNEQFF

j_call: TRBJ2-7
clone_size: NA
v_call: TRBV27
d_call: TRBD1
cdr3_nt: TGTGCCAGCAGTTGGGACAGGGGGTCCTCCTACGAGCAGTACTTC
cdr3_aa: CASSWDRGSSYEQYF

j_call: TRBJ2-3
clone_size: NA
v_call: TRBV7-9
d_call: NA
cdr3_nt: TGTGCCAGCAGCTTAGGGTGGGACTCCATAACAGATACGCAGTATTTT
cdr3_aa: CASSLGWDSITDTQYF

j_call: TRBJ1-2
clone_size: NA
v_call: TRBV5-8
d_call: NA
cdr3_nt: TGTGCCAGCAGCTTCGTCCAGGGCCCCTATGGCTACACCTTC
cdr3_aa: CASSFVQGPYGYTF

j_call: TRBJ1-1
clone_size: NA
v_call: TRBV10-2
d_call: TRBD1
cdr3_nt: TGCGCCAGCAGTGAGCCGGGACAGGGATGGACTGAAGCTTTCTTT
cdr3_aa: CASSEPGQGWTEAFF

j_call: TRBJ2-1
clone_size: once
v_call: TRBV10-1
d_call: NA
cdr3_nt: TGCGCCACTTCGAACAGGGTCCCCTACAATGAGCAGTTCTTC
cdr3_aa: CATSNRVPYNEQFF

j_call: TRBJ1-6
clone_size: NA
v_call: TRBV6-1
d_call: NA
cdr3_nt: TGTGCCAGCAGTGGACACTTCACCTATAATTCACCCCTCCACTTT
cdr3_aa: CASSGHFTYNSPLHF

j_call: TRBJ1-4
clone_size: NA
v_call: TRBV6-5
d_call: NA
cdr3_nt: TGTGCCAGCAGTTACTCGTGGGGTCTTAATGAAAAACTGTTTTTT
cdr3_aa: CASSYSWGLNEKLFF

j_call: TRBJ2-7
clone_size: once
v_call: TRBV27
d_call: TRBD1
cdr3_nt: TGTGCCAGCAGCCCTAGGTATAAGGACAGGGTTTACTACGAGCAGTACTTC
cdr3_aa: CASSPRYKDRVYYEQYF

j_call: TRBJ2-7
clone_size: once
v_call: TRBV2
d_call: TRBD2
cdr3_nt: TGTGCCAGCTACGGGACTAGCGGGCTGAGCTCCTACGAGCAGTACTTC
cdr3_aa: CASYGTSGLSSYEQYF

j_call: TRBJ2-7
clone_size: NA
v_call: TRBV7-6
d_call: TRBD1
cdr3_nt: TGTGCCAGCAGCCCCCACCCGGGTATAGGGGGCGACGAGCAGTACTTC
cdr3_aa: CASSPHPGIGGDEQYF

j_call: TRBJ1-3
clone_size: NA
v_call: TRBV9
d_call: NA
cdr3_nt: TGTGCCAGCAGCGTAGGGGACATCGGAAACACCATATATTTT
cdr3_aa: CASSVGDIGNTIYF

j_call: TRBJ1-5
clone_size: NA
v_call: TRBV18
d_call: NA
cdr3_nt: TGTGCCAGCTCACTATTTGGCGTCAGGGCGGATAGCAATCAGCCCCAGCATTTT
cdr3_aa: CASSLFGVRADSNQPQHF

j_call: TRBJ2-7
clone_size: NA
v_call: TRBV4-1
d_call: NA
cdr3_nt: TGCGCCAGCAGCCAAAGTTTAGCAGGGGCCGAGCAGTACTTC
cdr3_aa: CASSQSLAGAEQYF

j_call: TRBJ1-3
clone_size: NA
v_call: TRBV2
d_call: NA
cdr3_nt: TGTGCCAGCAGTGAAGCGCATCCGGGGTACTCTGGAAACACCATATATTTT
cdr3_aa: CASSEAHPGYSGNTIYF

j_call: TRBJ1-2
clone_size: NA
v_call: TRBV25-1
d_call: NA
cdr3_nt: TGTGCCAGCAGTAGAGAGCACTATGGCTACACCTTC
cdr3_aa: CASSREHYGYTF

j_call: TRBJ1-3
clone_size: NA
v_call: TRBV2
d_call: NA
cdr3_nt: TGTGCCAGCGGCCGGGACCCCTCTGGAAACACCATATATTTT
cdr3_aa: CASGRDPSGNTIYF

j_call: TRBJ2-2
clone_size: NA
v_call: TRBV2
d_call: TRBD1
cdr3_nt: TGTGCCAGCAGGAAACCGCCGGGACAGGGGGCCACCGGGGAGCTGTTTTTT
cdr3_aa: CASRKPPGQGATGELFF

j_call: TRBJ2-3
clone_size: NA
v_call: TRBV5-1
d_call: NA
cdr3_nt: TGCGCCAGCAGCTGGTGGGGGAGTGAAGATACGCAGTATTTT
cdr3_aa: CASSWWGSEDTQYF

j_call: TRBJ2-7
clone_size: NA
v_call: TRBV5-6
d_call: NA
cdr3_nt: TGTGCCAGCAGCTGGTCCGAGGGCCTTGACGAGCAGTACTTC
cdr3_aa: CASSWSEGLDEQYF

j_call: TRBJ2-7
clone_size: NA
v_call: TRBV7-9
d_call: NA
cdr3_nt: TGTGCCAGCAGCTTAGTGTGGTCCTACGAGCAGTACTTC
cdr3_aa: CASSLVWSYEQYF

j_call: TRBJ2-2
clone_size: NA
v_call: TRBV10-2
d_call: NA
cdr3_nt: TGCGCCAGCAGCGCCATTAGGGCCGGGGGATCCGGGGAGCTGTTTTTT
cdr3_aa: CASSAIRAGGSGELFF

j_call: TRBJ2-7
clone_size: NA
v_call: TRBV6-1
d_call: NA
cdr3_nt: TGTGCCAGCAGTGAAGGAGGCAGGGTTTACGAGCAGTACTTC
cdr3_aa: CASSEGGRVYEQYF

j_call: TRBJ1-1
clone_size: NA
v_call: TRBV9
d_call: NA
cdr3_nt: TGTGCCAGCAGCGTACGGTCCGGGAACACTGAAGCTTTCTTT
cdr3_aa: CASSVRSGNTEAFF